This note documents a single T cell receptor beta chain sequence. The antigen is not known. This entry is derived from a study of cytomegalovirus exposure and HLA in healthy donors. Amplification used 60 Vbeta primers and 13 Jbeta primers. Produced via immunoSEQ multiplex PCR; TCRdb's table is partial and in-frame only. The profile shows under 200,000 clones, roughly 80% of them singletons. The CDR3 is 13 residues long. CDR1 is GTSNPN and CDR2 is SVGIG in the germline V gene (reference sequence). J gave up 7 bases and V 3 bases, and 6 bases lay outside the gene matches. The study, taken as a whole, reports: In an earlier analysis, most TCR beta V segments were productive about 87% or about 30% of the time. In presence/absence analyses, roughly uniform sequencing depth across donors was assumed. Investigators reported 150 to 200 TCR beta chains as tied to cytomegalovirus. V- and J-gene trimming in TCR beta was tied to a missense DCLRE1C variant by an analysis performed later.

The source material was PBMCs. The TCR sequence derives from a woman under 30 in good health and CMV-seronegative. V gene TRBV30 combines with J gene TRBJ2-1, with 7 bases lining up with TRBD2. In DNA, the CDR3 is TGTGCCTGGAGCTCCGGGACTACTAATGAGCAGTTCTTC. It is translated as CAWSSGTTNEQFF. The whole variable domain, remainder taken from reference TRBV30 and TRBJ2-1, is SQTIHQWPATLVQPVGSPLSLECTVEGTSNPNLYWYRQAAGRGLQLLFYSVGIGQISSEVPQNLSASRPQDRQFILSSKKLLLSDSGFYLCAWSSGTTNEQFFGPGTRLTVL.